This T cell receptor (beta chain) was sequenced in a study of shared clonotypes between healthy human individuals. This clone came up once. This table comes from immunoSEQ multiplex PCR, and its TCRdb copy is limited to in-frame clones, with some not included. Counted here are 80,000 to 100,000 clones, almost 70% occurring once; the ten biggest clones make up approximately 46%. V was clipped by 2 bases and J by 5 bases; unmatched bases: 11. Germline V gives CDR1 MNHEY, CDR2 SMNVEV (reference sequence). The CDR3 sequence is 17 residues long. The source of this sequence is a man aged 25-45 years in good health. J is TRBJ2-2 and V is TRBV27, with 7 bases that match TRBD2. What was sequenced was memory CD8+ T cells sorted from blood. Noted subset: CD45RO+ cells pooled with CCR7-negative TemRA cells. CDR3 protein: CASSLRGGEMLTGELFF. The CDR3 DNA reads TGTGCCAGCAGTTTACGGGGAGGGGAAATGTTAACCGGGGAGCTGTTTTTT.